One and the same sample provided the 23 T cell receptor beta chains below, sequenced in a study of a mutant IDH1 vaccine in newly diagnosed glioma. Libraries were prepared by immunoSEQ multiplex PCR; TCRdb keeps only in-frame clonotypes and omits some of them. Of fewer than 100,000 clones in the sample, 85% to 90% were seen once. This sample's time point: baseline, week 1 (first vaccination visit). Treatment reported: pre-vaccination baseline after standard-of-care therapy. Sequenced here: PBMCs, sampled from a glioma patient treated with radiotherapy, temozolomide or both. These receptors all come from a woman between 50 and 59 years old with glioma.

The chain employs TRBV11-2 and TRBJ2-7; a weak D match, TRBD2 (6 bases). The CDR3 has 14 amino acids. The germline V gene has CDR1 SGHAT and CDR2 FQNNGV. V gave up 4 bases and J gave up 2 bases, with 12 bases separating them. The chain's CDR3 is CASSWGLGPYEQYF. Written as DNA, the CDR3 is TGTGCCAGCAGCTGGGGACTCGGGCCCTACGAGCAGTACTTC.

V usage is TRBV6-1 and J usage is TRBJ2-7, with a tentative D call TRBD1 (6 bases). The CDR3 has 15 residues. Germline-derived CDR1 and CDR2 are MNHNS and SASEGT. The ends were cut back, 1 base at V and 2 bases at J, with 12 bases in the middle. The CDR3 nucleotides read TGTGCCAGCAGTGAAGTGGACAGAAGACCCTACGAGCAGTACTTC. Its translation: CASSEVDRRPYEQYF.

The chain combines TRBV4-1 with TRBJ2-3, with TRBD2 matching over 11 bases. V gave up 2 bases and J gave up 4 bases; unmatched junction bases: 11. In germline, CDR1 is MGHRA, CDR2 YSYEKL. The CDR3 loop spans 18 amino acids. Here the CDR3 reads CASSQRALLAGAADTQYF. The CDR3 DNA reads as TGCGCCAGCAGCCAACGGGCATTACTAGCGGGAGCTGCAGATACGCAGTATTTT.

J is TRBJ2-5 and V is TRBV29-1, with D perhaps TRBD2 (6 bases). Trimming took 2 bases from V and 11 from J, leaving 21 bases between them. The germline gives CDR1 SQVTM, CDR2 ANQGSEA. CDR3 length: 14 residues. The CDR3 sequence is CSVEQQGAAGGQYF. The CDR3 region has the DNA TGCAGCGTTGAACAGCAGGGTGCGGCTGGAGGGCAGTACTTC. Full variable domain (rest looked up from reference TRBV29-1 and TRBJ2-5): SAVISQKPSRDICQRGTSLTIQCQVDSQVTMMFWYRQQPGQSLTLIATANQGSEATYESGFVIDKFPISRPNLTFSTLTVSNMSPEDSSIYLCSVEQQGAAGGQYFGPGTRLLVL.

CDR3 sequence reads: CASSLVEDQETQYF. In DNA form, the CDR3 reads TGTGCCAGCAGCTTAGTGGAGGACCAAGAGACCCAGTACTTC. J is TRBJ2-5 and V is TRBV7-8; D is perhaps TRBD2 (5 bases). The germline gives CDR1 SGHVS, CDR2 FQNEAQ. The ends were cut back, 1 base at V and 0 bases at J, with 6 bases in the middle. The CDR3 covers 14 residues.

The chain combines TRBV10-1 with TRBJ2-3; D is perhaps TRBD1 (5 bases). The germline V gene encodes CDR1 WNHNN and CDR2 SYGVQD (reference sequence). The CDR3 loop spans 14 amino acids. Between the trimmed V and J ends, which lost 6 bases and 6 bases, there was a span of 16 bases. The CDR3 spells CASSAGSHTDTQYF. In DNA, the CDR3 is TGCGCCAGCAGCGCAGGGTCGCACACGGATACGCAGTATTTT.

V usage is TRBV28 and J usage is TRBJ1-1; 7 bases line up with TRBD1. The V and J ends lost 2 bases and 10 bases, in that order; junction bases with no gene match: 7. The CDR3 has 13 residues. The germline gives CDR1 MDHEN, CDR2 SYDVKM. Here the CDR3 reads CASSLGQGVSAFF. CDR3 DNA sequence: TGTGCCAGCAGTTTAGGGCAGGGGGTCTCAGCTTTCTTT.

The V call is TRBV6-5, the J call TRBJ2-7, with D perhaps TRBD1 (5 bases). The CDR3 has 14 amino acids. Germline assignment: CDR1 MNHEY and CDR2 SVGAGI. V shed 2 bases and J shed 7 bases, with 15 bases lying between them. This CDR3 reads CASSYPGRSGEQYF. The CDR3 coding sequence is TGTGCCAGCAGTTACCCAGGGCGTTCCGGGGAGCAGTACTTC.

This clone has only a few counts. J is TRBJ1-5 and V is TRBV7-9, with a tentative D call TRBD1 (5 bases). V was cut by 1 base and J by 1 base, with 8 bases left in between. The CDR3 is made up of 15 amino acids. Germline V gene sequence: CDR1 SEHNR, CDR2 FQNEAQ (reference sequence). This CDR3 is CASSLGTGSNQPQHF. The CDR3, as DNA: TGTGCCAGCAGCTTAGGCACAGGCAGCAATCAGCCCCAGCATTTT. Full variable domain (remainder filled in from reference TRBV7-9 and TRBJ1-5): DTGVSQNPRHKITKRGQNVTFRCDPISEHNRLYWYRQTLGQGPEFLTYFQNEAQLEKSRLLSDRFSAERPKGSFSTLEIQRTEQGDSAMYLCASSLGTGSNQPQHFGDGTRLSIL.

The chain recombines TRBV29-1 with TRBJ2-3, with a weak D call TRBD1 (5 bases). Trimming pared 6 bases from V and 2 bases from J, leaving 12 bases between. Germline V gene data show CDR1 as SQVTM and CDR2 as ANQGSEA. This CDR3 has 13 residues. The CDR3 DNA is TGCAGCGTGGTGGACACCTTCACAGATACGCAGTATTTT. Amino acid sequence: CSVVDTFTDTQYF.

This clone appeared once. The J gene is TRBJ2-1, the V gene TRBV10-3; a possible D gene is TRBD2 (6 bases). Germline V lookup: CDR1 ENHRY, CDR2 SYGVKD. The CDR3 is 16 residues long. V dropped 0 bases and J dropped 7 bases, with 16 bases sitting between them. CDR3 nucleotides: TGTGCCATCAGTGAGTCGAAGGGCGGGATCAGAAATGAGCAGTTCTTC. It translates to CAISESKGGIRNEQFF.

The chain is built from TRBV4-2 and TRBJ1-3, with a possible D match to TRBD1 (6 bases). The germline V and J ends were trimmed by 0 bases and 3 bases, with 15 bases remaining between them. The V gene's germline CDR1 is LGHNA and CDR2 YNFKEQ. The CDR3 runs to 17 residues. CDR3: CASSQEWDTRIGNTIYF. CDR3 nucleotide sequence: TGTGCCAGCAGCCAAGAATGGGACACCAGAATTGGAAACACCATATATTTT.

The chain combines TRBV28 with TRBJ2-7; TRBD1 or TRBD2 may be the D gene (6 bases each). With 0 bases removed from V and 1 base from J, the gap between germline ends came to 13 bases. This CDR3 contains 16 residues. Germline-derived CDR1 and CDR2 are MDHEN and SYDVKM. The CDR3 here is CASSLWSSGASYEQYF. The CDR3 DNA follows: TGTGCCAGCAGTTTATGGTCATCGGGGGCTTCCTACGAGCAGTACTTC.

The rearrangement uses TRBV7-8 and TRBJ2-2, with 8 bases matching TRBD1. The germline gives CDR1 SGHVS, CDR2 FQNEAQ. This CDR3 comprises 16 residues. The junction had 8 bases not matched to a gene; V was cut back by 5 bases and J by 3 bases. CDR3 loop: CASSPVGQGHTGELFF. CDR3 coding DNA: TGTGCCAGCAGCCCCGTTGGACAGGGCCACACCGGGGAGCTGTTTTTT.

This clone occurred a few times. The chain combines TRBV5-4 with TRBJ1-3, with D perhaps matching TRBD1 (6 bases). The V end was cut by 4 bases, the J end by 0 bases, with 14 bases between. The length of the CDR3 is 16 residues. Germline V lookup: CDR1 SGHNT, CDR2 YYREEE (reference sequence). CDR3 nucleotide sequence: TGTGCCAGCAGCGGGGGGGCGCCGCTCTCTGGAAACACCATATATTTT. This gives the protein CASSGGAPLSGNTIYF.

As to this clone: Relative to the germline gene, one junction end is altered; a read error may explain this. The gene calls are TRBV4-1 and TRBJ2-1; TRBD2 is a possible D gene (5 bases). This CDR3 spans 15 amino acids. Germline CDR1 is MGHRA and CDR2 is YSYEKL. In DNA form, the CDR3 reads TGTGCCAGCAGCCTAGACTACAACTCCTACAATGAGCAGTTCTTC. Translating gives CASSLDYNSYNEQFF.

This clone was counted between two and nine times. The CDR3 DNA reads as TGTGCCAGTAGTATTGGCAGCCTCACTGAAGCTTTCTTT. As protein: CASSIGSLTEAFF. The genes are TRBV19 and TRBJ1-1; D is undetermined. The CDR3 has 13 residues. The germline V gene encodes CDR1 LNHDA and CDR2 SQIVND (reference sequence). Trimming took 3 bases from V and 4 from J, leaving 9 bases between them.

Comments on this clone: One end of the junction does not line up with germline, which may come from a read error. The chain joins TRBV15 to TRBJ1-5; the D gene is possibly TRBD1 (6 bases). This CDR3 contains 14 residues. The V gene's germline CDR1 is LNHNV and CDR2 YYDKDF (reference sequence). The CDR3 protein is CATSGEQGLQPQHF. CDR3 sequence (DNA): TGTGCCACCAGCGGAGAGCAGGGGCTCCAGCCCCAGCATTTT.

This chain links TRBV20-1 with TRBJ2-1; no firm D call. Germline V gene sequence: CDR1 DFQATT, CDR2 SNEGSKA (reference sequence). The V and J ends lost 3 bases and 7 bases respectively, with 7 bases between them. The CDR3 spans 11 residues. Written as DNA, the CDR3 is TGCAGTGCTAGGGTAGGGAATGAGCAGTTCTTC. The encoded protein is CSARVGNEQFF.

This chain uses TRBV5-1 with TRBJ2-3; D call uncertain. The CDR3 spans 13 residues. CDR1 is SGHRS and CDR2 is YFSETQ in the germline V gene. Trimming removed 3 bases at V and 0 bases at J, with 5 bases between. The CDR3 loop reads CASSSPSTDTQYF. The CDR3 DNA sequence: TGCGCCAGCAGCTCCCCCAGCACAGATACGCAGTATTTT. Looking up the rest from reference TRBV5-1 and TRBJ2-3 gives the full variable domain: KAGVTQTPRYLIKTRGQQVTLSCSPISGHRSVSWYQQTPGQGLQFLFEYFSETQRNKGNFPGRFSGRQFSNSRSEMNVSTLELGDSALYLCASSSPSTDTQYFGPGTRLTVL.

This clone was recorded only once. The chain employs TRBV19 and TRBJ1-6; D is ambiguous. The length of the CDR3 is 13 residues. V was shortened by 2 bases and J by 10 bases, with 9 bases between the two germline ends. From germline, CDR1 is LNHDA and CDR2 SQIVND (reference sequence). The CDR3 DNA follows: TGTGCCAGTAGTATAAAAGAGGGATCACCCCTCCACTTT. The encoded protein is CASSIKEGSPLHF.

This clone has only one observation. This chain links TRBV6-5 with TRBJ1-1; the D is unclear. CDR1 and CDR2 (germline): MNHEY, SVGAGI. This CDR3 is built from 13 residues. The V end was cut by 7 bases, the J end by 6 bases, with 15 bases between. The CDR3 loop reads CASTQGSSAEAFF. The CDR3 nucleotides read TGTGCCAGCACCCAAGGGTCCTCCGCTGAAGCTTTCTTT.

This clone occurred once. The chain links TRBV5-4 to TRBJ1-3; the match to TRBD1 covers 9 bases. Germline CDR1 and CDR2: SGHNT and YYREEE (reference sequence). The ends lost 3 bases at V and 4 bases at J; junction bases unmatched: 2. The CDR3 is 14 amino acids. DNA for the CDR3: TGTGCCAGCAGCTACGACAGGGGGGGAAACACCATATATTTT. It specifies CASSYDRGGNTIYF.